Shown below are 32 T cell receptor beta chains from a single sample sequenced in a study of cytomegalovirus exposure and HLA in healthy donors. PCR was performed using 60 Vbeta and 13 Jbeta primers. Produced via immunoSEQ multiplex PCR; TCRdb's table is partial and in-frame only. The profile covers more than 150,000 clones, with about 90% appearing a single time and less than 0.3% taken by the ten largest. The sequenced sample was PBMCs. The receptors were gathered from a girl under three years old in good health and CMV-seronegative.

The chain has TRBV10-3 and TRBJ1-3, with 8 bases identical to TRBD1. CDR3 size: 14 residues. Germline V gene sequence: CDR1 ENHRY, CDR2 SYGVKD. The J segment lost 0 bases and the V segment lost 5 bases, leaving 0 bases of the junction unmatched. The DNA of the CDR3 is TGTGCCATCAGTACAGGGGGCTCTGGAAACACCATATATTTT. Translating it yields CAISTGGSGNTIYF.

The table lists this clone with a few counts. The chain carries TRBV5-4 and TRBJ2-2; D unresolved. The CDR3 covers 15 residues. CDR1 is SGHNT, CDR2 YYREEE, per germline (reference sequence). Trimming removed 1 base from V and 0 bases from J, with 7 bases in between. CDR3 DNA: TGTGCCAGCAGCTTGCTAGTTTCGAACACCGGGGAGCTGTTTTTT. Its protein is CASSLLVSNTGELFF.

The V and J genes are TRBV19 and TRBJ2-7, with TRBD1 identical over 9 bases. The CDR3 runs to 16 residues. CDR1 is LNHDA and CDR2 is SQIVND in the germline V gene (reference sequence). V was pared by 3 bases and J by 0 bases, with 6 bases of the junction left unmatched. Here the CDR3 DNA reads TGTGCCAGTAGTATGCAGGGACAGGGAAGCTCCTACGAGCAGTACTTC. Translating gives CASSMQGQGSSYEQYF.

The chain uses TRBV7-2 and TRBJ2-7, with TRBD2 as a possible D gene (6 bases). CDR1 and CDR2 (germline): SGHTA, FQGNSA. The V end lost 5 bases, the J end lost 2 bases, and 16 bases lay between the germline ends. CDR3 length: 15 amino acids. CDR3 coding DNA: TGTGCCAGCAGCCAGTTCAGGGAGGTCACCTACGAGCAGTACTTC. This translates into CASSQFREVTYEQYF.

This sequence joins TRBV7-8 and TRBJ2-3; D perhaps matches TRBD2 (6 bases). CDR1 and CDR2 from the germline V gene are SGHVS and FQNEAQ. Trimming pared 5 bases from V and 10 bases from J, leaving 10 bases between. This CDR3 region has 11 residues. The CDR3 DNA reads TGTGCCAGCAGCCCCGGCGGGGCGCAGTATTTT. This translates into CASSPGGAQYF.

The chain combines TRBV6-4 with TRBJ1-4; D remains unclear. The ends were cut back, 4 bases at V and 0 bases at J, with 12 bases in the middle. CDR1 is MRHNA and CDR2 is SNTAGT in the germline V gene. CDR3 size: 16 residues. CDR3 region: CASSGPQLATNEKLFF. CDR3 nucleotide sequence: TGTGCCAGCAGTGGCCCCCAACTTGCAACTAATGAAAAACTGTTTTTT.

The V and J genes are TRBV6-5 and TRBJ1-2, with D perhaps TRBD1 (6 bases). This CDR3 region has 13 residues. Per germline, CDR1 MNHEY and CDR2 SVGAGI. Trimming took 5 bases from V and 4 from J, leaving 11 bases between them. This chain's CDR3 is CASSELGGYGYTF. For the CDR3, the DNA is TGTGCCAGCAGTGAATTAGGGGGCTATGGCTACACCTTC.

The chain joins TRBV4-1 to TRBJ2-5; 11 bases align to TRBD2. This CDR3 has 16 amino acids. Per germline, CDR1 MGHRA and CDR2 YSYEKL. V was clipped by 1 base and J by 1 base; unmatched bases: 2. CDR3 DNA sequence: TGCGCCAGCAGCCAAGGACTAGCGGGGACCCAAGAGACCCAGTACTTC. Protein sequence: CASSQGLAGTQETQYF.

The gene calls are TRBV29-1 and TRBJ2-3, with a weak D call TRBD2 (5 bases). The CDR3 contains 13 residues. Germline V gene lookup returns CDR1 SQVTM and CDR2 ANQGSEA. Trimming shortened V by 4 bases and J by 2 bases, and 10 bases separated the two germline ends. The CDR3 region has the DNA TGCAGCGTTGGAGGGCGGATCACAGATACGCAGTATTTT. Its protein product is CSVGGRITDTQYF.

The chain uses TRBV7-2 and TRBJ2-7; perhaps TRBD1 as D (6 bases). CDR1 is SGHTA, CDR2 FQGNSA, per germline. V lost 2 bases, J lost 1 base, and 12 bases lay in between. The CDR3 spans 15 residues. For the CDR3, the DNA is TGTGCCAGCAGCTTAAGGGCAACAGGGTCCTACGAGCAGTACTTC. This translates into CASSLRATGSYEQYF.

The rearrangement uses TRBV25-1 and TRBJ2-1, with TRBD2 matching over 8 bases. The V and J ends lost 3 bases and 8 bases, in that order; junction bases with no gene match: 15. CDR3 length: 17 amino acids. Germline V gives CDR1 MGHDK, CDR2 SYGVNS. Here the CDR3 reads CASSEASGTSYLDEQFF. The DNA of the CDR3 is TGTGCCAGCAGTGAGGCATCCGGGACTAGTTATCTAGATGAGCAGTTCTTC.

The CDR3 region is CASSLGQGIRRLNTGELFF. The CDR3 nucleotides read TGTGCCAGCAGCTTAGGACAGGGGATAAGAAGGCTGAACACCGGGGAGCTGTTTTTT. This chain joins TRBV7-9 and TRBJ2-2, with 8 nucleotides matching TRBD1. The CDR3 loop spans 19 amino acids. The junction had 11 bases not matched to a gene; V was cut back by 1 base and J by 1 base. Looked up from germline, CDR1 is SEHNR and CDR2 is FQNEAQ (reference sequence).

The rearrangement links TRBV30 to TRBJ1-6, with 9 bases matching TRBD1. Germline values: CDR1 GTSNPN, CDR2 SVGIG (reference sequence). Trimming at V came to 2 bases and at J to 10 bases, leaving 9 bases not matched to a gene. This CDR3 has 15 amino acids. Here the CDR3 reads CAWSLRDRVSSPLHF. The CDR3 bases are TGTGCCTGGAGTCTTCGGGACAGGGTTAGCTCACCCCTCCACTTT.

The chain is built from TRBV27 and TRBJ1-1; D is uncertain. The ends were cut back, 4 bases at V and 5 bases at J, with 14 bases in the middle. Germline assignment: CDR1 MNHEY and CDR2 SMNVEV (reference sequence). The CDR3 runs to 14 residues. DNA for the CDR3: TGTGCCAGCAGTTATTCCCGGAGAGGGACTGAAGCTTTCTTT. It yields the protein CASSYSRRGTEAFF.

This chain connects TRBV15 to TRBJ2-7; D unclear. V lost 2 bases and J lost 3, with 8 bases in between. Germline V gene sequence: CDR1 LNHNV, CDR2 YYDKDF (reference sequence). The CDR3 is made up of 13 amino acids. CDR3 sequence (DNA): TGTGCCACCAGCAGAAATGGCCTCTACGAGCAGTACTTC. This gives the protein CATSRNGLYEQYF.

J is TRBJ2-5 and V is TRBV14; 8 nucleotides match TRBD2. J lost 2 bases, V lost 0 bases, and 8 bases had no gene match. This CDR3 is 17 amino acids long. The germline V gene has CDR1 SGHDN and CDR2 FVKESK. CDR3 in DNA: TGTGCCAGCAGCCAAGAAAGCAGCGGGAGAGGACAAGAGACCCAGTACTTC. Translated, it gives CASSQESSGRGQETQYF.

The gene calls are TRBV10-3 and TRBJ2-5; D may correspond to TRBD1 or TRBD2 (6 bases each). CDR1 and CDR2 from the germline V gene are ENHRY and SYGVKD. The CDR3 runs to 15 residues. Trimming cost V 6 bases and J 3 bases, with 17 bases left between them. CDR3 sequence: CAISEGVRGKETQYF. DNA of the CDR3: TGTGCCATCAGCGAGGGGGTTCGGGGGAAAGAGACCCAGTACTTC.

V is TRBV6-5 and J is TRBJ2-7; 9 bases match TRBD2. The trim removed 2 bases at V and 0 bases at J, leaving 5 bases unmatched. Per germline, CDR1 MNHEY and CDR2 SVGAGI. There are 16 residues in the CDR3. This CDR3 is CASSYGPAGGSYEQYF. The DNA of the CDR3 is TGTGCCAGCAGTTACGGTCCAGCGGGGGGCTCCTACGAGCAGTACTTC.

This chain uses TRBV4-1 with TRBJ2-3; D is perhaps TRBD2 (6 bases). The CDR3 is 16 amino acids. The V gene lost 8 bases and the J gene lost 1 base, with 19 bases spanning the gap. Germline lookup yields CDR1 MGHRA and CDR2 YSYEKL. CDR3 nucleotides: TGCGCCAGCTCTGCTCGTTCAGGCGGGGGCACAGATACGCAGTATTTT. Its protein product is CASSARSGGGTDTQYF.

The chain links TRBV5-4 to TRBJ2-3, with D possibly matching TRBD1 (5 bases). Trimming stripped 4 bases from V and 3 bases from J, with 9 bases between. The length of the CDR3 is 13 residues. CDR1 and CDR2 from the germline V gene are SGHNT and YYREEE (reference sequence). The CDR3 spells CASSRAGTDTQYF. The CDR3 nucleotides are TGTGCCAGCAGCCGAGCAGGGACAGATACGCAGTATTTT. The complete variable domain, with remaining parts taken from reference TRBV5-4 and TRBJ2-3, reads ETGVTQSPTHLIKTRGQQVTLRCSSQSGHNTVSWYQQALGQGPQFIFQYYREEENGRGNFPPRFSGLQFPNYSSELNVNALELDDSALYLCASSRAGTDTQYFGPGTRLTVL.

The chain combines TRBV6-1 with TRBJ2-7, with D perhaps matching TRBD2 (6 bases). The CDR3 runs to 16 residues. V lost 0 bases, J lost 4 bases, and 16 bases lay in between. Germline CDR1 MNHNS, CDR2 SASEGT. The chain's CDR3 is CASSEATRRGIYEQYF. The CDR3 bases are TGTGCCAGCAGTGAAGCAACGAGACGGGGGATATACGAGCAGTACTTC.

The genes are TRBV19 and TRBJ1-2; 8 bases match TRBD1. Germline values: CDR1 LNHDA, CDR2 SQIVND (reference sequence). This CDR3 is 16 amino acids long. J lost 3 bases, V lost 3 bases, and 9 bases had no gene match. CDR3 protein: CASSISGGFPHYGYTF. The CDR3 DNA is TGTGCCAGTAGTATTTCAGGGGGCTTTCCGCACTATGGCTACACCTTC.

Remarks on this clone: At one end the junction does not follow the germline gene, possibly because of a read error. The chain has TRBV7-9 and TRBJ2-1; maybe TRBD1 (6 bases). The CDR3 extends over 12 amino acids. Per germline, CDR1 SEHNR and CDR2 FQNEAQ (reference sequence). DNA for the CDR3: TGTTCCAGCAGGACCGCAGGGGACGAGCAGTTCTTC. Its protein product is CSSRTAGDEQFF.

J is TRBJ2-2 and V is TRBV9; 8 positions agree with TRBD2. This CDR3 region has 18 residues. The trim removed 4 bases at V and 3 bases at J, leaving 14 bases unmatched. The germline gives CDR1 SGDLS, CDR2 YYNGEE. This chain's CDR3 is CASSTPAGGGGYTGELFF. The CDR3 DNA sequence: TGTGCCAGCAGCACACCTGCGGGGGGAGGAGGTTACACCGGGGAGCTGTTTTTT.

The chain is built from TRBV18 and TRBJ2-5; a possible D gene is TRBD2 (10 bases). The V and J ends lost 3 bases and 4 bases respectively, with 27 bases between them. Germline CDR1 reads KGHSH; CDR2 reads LQKENI. CDR3 length equals 19 residues. CDR3 DNA: TGTGCCAGCTCACCTGGACTAGCGGCCGTGACAGGGGGAATAGAGACCCAGTACTTC. Encoded protein: CASSPGLAAVTGGIETQYF.

The genes are TRBV6-6 and TRBJ1-4; TRBD1 agrees at 9 bases. CDR3 length: 13 amino acids. Trimming cost V 4 bases and J 12 bases; bases outside gene matches: 6. In germline, CDR1 is MNHNY, CDR2 SVGAGI (reference sequence). The CDR3 DNA is TGTGCCAGCAGTTCATCGGACAGGGGTGAACTGTTTTTT. It yields the protein CASSSSDRGELFF.

A remark on this clone: In the same sample, other DNA sequences code for this CDR3. The chain employs TRBV4-2 and TRBJ2-5; D is possibly TRBD2 (5 bases). Trimming shortened V by 1 base and J by 4 bases, and 10 bases separated the two germline ends. Germline-derived CDR1 and CDR2 are LGHNA and YNFKEQ. This CDR3 contains 14 residues. CDR3 coding DNA: TGTGCCAGCAGCCAAGGGGGAGCAGGAGAGACCCAGTACTTC. Residues: CASSQGGAGETQYF.

V gene TRBV5-8 combines with J gene TRBJ2-2; D is unclear. The CDR3 sequence is 14 residues long. Trimming pared 6 bases from V and 0 bases from J, leaving 9 bases between. Germline assignment: CDR1 SGHTS and CDR2 YDEGEE. This CDR3 reads CASTYQTNTGELFF. The DNA for the CDR3 is TGTGCCAGCACCTATCAAACGAACACCGGGGAGCTGTTTTTT.

Only a few counts were recorded for this clone. The J gene is TRBJ2-2, the V gene TRBV15; possibly TRBD2 for D (5 bases). Germline values: CDR1 LNHNV, CDR2 YYDKDF (reference sequence). The length of the CDR3 is 15 residues. The germline V and J ends were trimmed by 3 bases and 0 bases, with 8 bases remaining between them. CDR3 coding DNA: TGTGCCACCAGCAGCACGGGGACGAACACCGGGGAGCTGTTTTTT. Translation: CATSSTGTNTGELFF.

DNA of the CDR3: TGTGCCTGGAAGGCTAAGGGGCGCAACTATGGCTACACCTTC. This encodes CAWKAKGRNYGYTF. The chain joins TRBV30 to TRBJ1-2; perhaps TRBD1 as D (5 bases). Germline values: CDR1 GTSNPN, CDR2 SVGIG (reference sequence). V was clipped by 4 bases and J by 2 bases, with 14 bases between them. The CDR3 runs to 14 residues.

CDR3 DNA sequence: TGTGCCAGCAGCTTGGGTGGCGGTTTCTCCTACAATGAGCAGTTCTTC. Translated, it gives CASSLGGGFSYNEQFF. The chain links TRBV5-6 to TRBJ2-1; D unresolved. Germline CDR1 reads SGHDT; CDR2 reads YYEEEE. This CDR3 has 16 residues. Between the trimmed V and J ends, which lost 0 bases and 0 bases, there was a span of 10 bases.

For this clone: Relative to the germline gene, one junction end is altered; a read error may explain this. V usage is TRBV30 and J usage is TRBJ2-7; perhaps TRBD1 as D (5 bases). The CDR3 is made up of 11 amino acids. CDR1 is GTSNPN, CDR2 SVGIG, per germline (reference sequence). The CDR3 coding sequence is TGTGCCTGGAGTCCCTTACAGGTCTTAAAGTTC. Its protein is CAWSPLQVLKF.